This passage covers 29 T cell receptor beta chains from one sample sequenced in a study of CD4 T cells in relation to SARS-CoV-2 and coronaviruses. These TCRs are of unknown antigen specificity. Unexposed donor CD4+ T cells date from about 2011-2018, before the COVID-19 pandemic. The cells were cultured for approximately 10 days before CD4+ T cells were isolated. The repertoire was sequenced with immunoSEQ multiplex PCR; TCRdb's copy has only in-frame clones and lacks some. There are about 24,000 clones in the sample; less than 85% occur only once, and roughly a sixth lies in the top ten. Sequenced: CD4+ T cells from PBMCs, cultured in vitro. Source of these receptors: a human donor in good health.

The gene calls are TRBV7-7 and TRBJ2-6, with D unclear. The germline gives CDR1 SSHAT, CDR2 FNYEAQ (reference sequence). The CDR3 consists of 14 residues. Deletions cut 5 bases from V and 0 bases from J, with 5 bases between. The DNA for the CDR3 is TGTGCCAGCAGCCCCGGCTCTGGGGCCAACGTCCTGACTTTC. It encodes CASSPGSGANVLTF.

The J gene is TRBJ2-7, the V gene TRBV7-9; TRBD1 aligns across 7 bases. V lost 6 bases, J lost 3 bases, and 11 bases stayed unmatched. Germline-derived CDR1 and CDR2 are SEHNR and FQNEAQ (reference sequence). The CDR3 extends over 15 amino acids. DNA of the CDR3: TGTGCCAGCAGTCAAGGCCGGGACAGAAACTACGAGCAGTACTTC. It is translated as CASSQGRDRNYEQYF.

V is TRBV28 and J is TRBJ1-4, with no clear D. The germline V gene encodes CDR1 MDHEN and CDR2 SYDVKM. V lost 5 bases to trimming and J lost 8 bases, with 9 bases between them. The CDR3 is 12 residues long. Written as DNA, the CDR3 is TGTGCCAGCAGTCAAGTGGGGGAAAAACTGTTTTTT. It codes for CASSQVGEKLFF.

A single count supports this clone. The chain employs TRBV7-8 and TRBJ1-2, with TRBD1 matching over 8 bases. The trim removed 5 bases at V and 4 bases at J, leaving 9 bases unmatched. CDR3 length: 15 amino acids. Looked up from germline, CDR1 is SGHVS and CDR2 is FQNEAQ. CDR3 loop: CASSPRTGLFYGYTF. CDR3 sequence (DNA): TGTGCCAGCAGCCCAAGGACAGGGCTGTTCTATGGCTACACCTTC.

The chain couples TRBV19 to TRBJ2-3; 8 bases are shared with TRBD1. The CDR3 is 15 residues long. Germline assignment: CDR1 LNHDA and CDR2 SQIVND (reference sequence). Trimming took 3 bases from V and 4 from J; bases not matched to a gene: 6. The CDR3 region has the DNA TGTGCCAGTAGTATTCAGGGGGCAATGGCAGATACGCAGTATTTT. Translation: CASSIQGAMADTQYF.

The rearrangement joins TRBV11-2 to TRBJ2-1; D is unclear. Trimming pared 0 bases from V and 3 bases from J, leaving 9 bases between. Germline CDR1 reads SGHAT; CDR2 reads FQNNGV. The CDR3 loop spans 15 amino acids. CDR3 DNA sequence: TGTGCCAGCAGCTTAGATGCTGACGGCTACAATGAGCAGTTCTTC. Protein sequence: CASSLDADGYNEQFF.

This clone has just a few counts. The CDR3 DNA follows: TGTGCCACCAGTGATCCCACGTCACTAAAGCACTCAGATACGCAGTATTTT. This codes for CATSDPTSLKHSDTQYF. The chain joins TRBV24-1 to TRBJ2-3; D gene unclear. The CDR3 consists of 17 residues. The germline CDR1 and CDR2 sequences are KGHDR and SFDVKD. V was pared by 3 bases and J by 4 bases, with 19 bases between.

By its share, this clone is medium-sized. The chain is built from TRBV30 and TRBJ1-1, with TRBD1 matching 8 bases. V shed 5 bases, J shed 3 bases, and the junction held 5 bases outside the gene matches. This CDR3 has 13 residues. The V gene's germline CDR1 is GTSNPN and CDR2 SVGIG (reference sequence). CDR3 region: CAWGGQVHTEAFF. Written as DNA, the CDR3 is TGTGCCTGGGGGGGACAGGTTCACACTGAAGCTTTCTTT.

The chain is built from TRBV6-5 and TRBJ2-1; D is unclear. Germline CDR1 reads MNHEY; CDR2 reads SVGAGI. CDR3 length: 12 residues. V lost 10 bases and J 0 bases, leaving 7 bases between the germline ends. CDR3 protein: CATTLSYNEQFF. CDR3 nucleotide sequence: TGTGCCACAACCCTCTCCTACAATGAGCAGTTCTTC.

Here the CDR3 reads CASSSSSGANVLTF. CDR3 bases: TGTGCCAGCAGCTCATCTTCTGGGGCCAACGTCCTGACTTTC. The chain recombines TRBV5-5 with TRBJ2-6; D gene ambiguous. This CDR3 has 14 amino acids. The germline V gene has CDR1 SGHKS and CDR2 YYEKEE (reference sequence). V lost 3 bases and J lost 1, with 5 bases in between.

The chain recombines TRBV6-5 with TRBJ1-5; D remains ambiguous. The germline CDR1 and CDR2 sequences are MNHEY and SVGAGI. V was trimmed by 5 bases and J by 4 bases, leaving 12 bases between them. CDR3 length equals 14 residues. This chain's CDR3 is CASSTLGGNQPQHF. DNA of the CDR3: TGTGCCAGCAGTACACTGGGCGGGAATCAGCCCCAGCATTTT.

The table lists this clone with a few counts. The chain links TRBV7-3 to TRBJ2-1; 12 bases map to TRBD2. V lost 0 bases, J lost 9 bases, and 15 bases stayed unmatched. The germline CDR1 and CDR2 sequences are SGHTA and FQGTGA. CDR3 size: 19 residues. The CDR3, as DNA: TGTGCCAGCAGCTTAACGTCCCTTACGACTAGCGGGAGAGGGGTTGAGCAGTTCTTC. Its protein product is CASSLTSLTTSGRGVEQFF.

This chain uses TRBV2 with TRBJ2-3; TRBD1 aligns across 7 bases. J lost 1 base, V lost 6 bases, and 1 base had no gene match. Per the germline V gene, CDR1 is SNHLY and CDR2 is FYNNEI. The CDR3 consists of 13 residues. CDR3 sequence (DNA): TGTGCCAGCAGCGGACAGGGCACAGATACGCAGTATTTT. Translation: CASSGQGTDTQYF.

The genes are TRBV3-1 (or the pseudogene TRBV3-2) and TRBJ1-2; no clear D gene. CDR1 and CDR2 (germline): LGHDT, YNNKEL (reference sequence). V was cut by 0 bases and J by 6 bases, with 11 bases left in between. The CDR3 extends over 14 amino acids. CDR3 coding DNA: TGTGCCAGCAGCCAAGATAGCCTATCTGATGGCTACACCTTC. Translating it yields CASSQDSLSDGYTF.

The J gene is TRBJ2-1, the V gene TRBV5-4; D not certain. This CDR3 has 15 amino acids. Germline values: CDR1 SGHNT, CDR2 YYREEE (reference sequence). The germline V and J ends were trimmed by 0 bases and 2 bases, with 9 bases remaining between them. CDR3 sequence reads: CASSLEANPYNEQFF. CDR3 nucleotides: TGTGCCAGCAGCTTGGAGGCAAATCCCTACAATGAGCAGTTCTTC.

The rearrangement joins TRBV9 to TRBJ1-2; D remains ambiguous. The CDR3 extends over 16 amino acids. V dropped 3 bases and J dropped 4 bases, with 19 bases sitting between them. The germline V gene has CDR1 SGDLS and CDR2 YYNGEE. CDR3 coding DNA: TGTGCCAGCAGCGCAGGCGGTGTGTCGGGTTCCTATGGCTACACCTTC. Translated, it gives CASSAGGVSGSYGYTF. Drawing the rest from reference TRBV9 and TRBJ1-2, the complete variable domain is DSGVTQTPKHLITATGQRVTLRCSPRSGDLSVYWYQQSLDQGLQFLIQYYNGEERAKGNILERFSAQQFPDLHSELNLSSLELGDSALYFCASSAGGVSGSYGYTFGSGTRLTVV.

This clone was seen a few times. The chain is built from TRBV10-1 and TRBJ1-2; 7 bases line up with TRBD1. V shed 1 base and J 3 bases; nucleotides not matched to a gene: 11. This CDR3 comprises 17 residues. In germline, CDR1 is WNHNN, CDR2 SYGVQD (reference sequence). CDR3 sequence: CASSELSRRQGDYGYTF. Written as DNA, the CDR3 is TGCGCCAGCAGTGAGTTAAGTAGGCGACAGGGAGACTATGGCTACACCTTC.

This chain uses TRBV4-2 with TRBJ1-5; no reliable D call. CDR3 length: 15 residues. Germline assignment: CDR1 LGHNA and CDR2 YNFKEQ. Deletions cut 0 bases from V and 1 base from J, with 7 bases between. The CDR3 loop is CASSQDIGSNQPQHF. The DNA for the CDR3 is TGTGCCAGCAGCCAAGATATAGGCAGCAATCAGCCCCAGCATTTT.

The table lists this clone with a count of one. This rearrangement joins TRBV5-6 to TRBJ1-1; a possible D gene is TRBD1 (5 bases). The CDR3 totals 14 residues. Germline CDR1 and CDR2: SGHDT and YYEEEE. The ends were cut back, 0 bases at V and 0 bases at J, with 6 bases in the middle. The CDR3 loop is CASSLGGLNTEAFF. The DNA of the CDR3 is TGTGCCAGCAGCTTGGGGGGCCTGAACACTGAAGCTTTCTTT.

This chain links TRBV29-1 with TRBJ2-5; D remains ambiguous. Germline lookup yields CDR1 SQVTM and CDR2 ANQGSEA. V lost 5 bases and J 2 bases, leaving 9 bases between the germline ends. There are 12 residues in the CDR3. In DNA form, the CDR3 reads TGCAGCGTTCAGGCGCCACAAGAGACCCAGTACTTC. This translates into CSVQAPQETQYF. Supplemented by reference TRBV29-1 and TRBJ2-5, the full variable domain reads SAVISQKPSRDICQRGTSLTIQCQVDSQVTMMFWYRQQPGQSLTLIATANQGSEATYESGFVIDKFPISRPNLTFSTLTVSNMSPEDSSIYLCSVQAPQETQYFGPGTRLLVL.

This chain's CDR3 is CASSLLASNQPQHF. As DNA, the CDR3 is TGTGCCAGCAGTTTATTAGCGTCGAATCAGCCCCAGCATTTT. This rearrangement joins TRBV27 to TRBJ1-5; D is uncertain. The V gene's germline CDR1 is MNHEY and CDR2 SMNVEV (reference sequence). Trimming stripped 1 base from V and 4 bases from J, with 8 bases between. The CDR3 is 14 amino acids.

This clone appeared a few times. The chain links TRBV18 to TRBJ2-7, with unresolved D. CDR1 is KGHSH, CDR2 LQKENI, per germline. V lost 3 bases and J 2 bases, leaving 11 bases between the germline ends. The CDR3 consists of 14 residues. Written as DNA, the CDR3 is TGTGCCAGCTCACCCACGAGCGAGACCTACGAGCAGTACTTC. This translates into CASSPTSETYEQYF.

This clone was picked up one time. The V call is TRBV5-1, the J call TRBJ2-5; the match to TRBD2 covers 9 bases. The CDR3 runs 15 residues. Germline V CDR1 and CDR2: SGHRS, YFSETQ. J was trimmed by 2 bases and V by 5 bases; bases with no gene match: 7. The CDR3 sequence: CASRAGGPGQETQYF. The CDR3 DNA follows: TGCGCCAGCAGGGCGGGGGGGCCGGGACAAGAGACCCAGTACTTC.

This clone was recorded a few times. The chain uses TRBV3-1 (or the pseudogene TRBV3-2) and TRBJ1-2, with 9 bases aligning to TRBD1. The V gene's germline CDR1 is LGHDT and CDR2 YNNKEL (reference sequence). Trimming cost V 5 bases and J 5 bases; bases outside gene matches: 9. CDR3 length: 15 amino acids. As DNA, the CDR3 is TGTGCCAGCAGCAACACAGGGGGCGCTGGATATGGCTACACCTTC. It encodes CASSNTGGAGYGYTF.

The rearrangement joins TRBV24-1 to TRBJ1-2, with TRBD1 matching 10 bases. The CDR3 has 14 residues. Germline V CDR1 and CDR2: KGHDR, SFDVKD. Trimming removed 3 bases from V and 8 bases from J; junction bases left unmatched: 5. The CDR3 sequence is CATSDPGTGEGYTF. CDR3 nucleotide sequence: TGTGCCACCAGTGATCCGGGGACAGGGGAAGGCTACACCTTC.

J is TRBJ2-7 and V is TRBV11-2; D tentatively reads TRBD1 or TRBD2 (5 bases each). V gave up 3 bases and J gave up 7 bases, with 16 bases separating them. Germline assignment: CDR1 SGHAT and CDR2 FQNNGV. CDR3 size: 14 residues. As DNA, the CDR3 is TGTGCCAGCAGCTTGCAGGGAGCCCGGAGTGAGCAGTACTTC. Its translation: CASSLQGARSEQYF.

The J gene is TRBJ2-1, the V gene TRBV6-4; no reliable D call. The V end lost 6 bases, the J end lost 7 bases, and 16 bases lay between the germline ends. Germline V gene lookup returns CDR1 MRHNA and CDR2 SNTAGT. The CDR3 has 14 residues. CDR3 DNA sequence: TGTGCCAGCAGCCTACTGGTAGGGCAGAATGAGCAGTTCTTC. As protein: CASSLLVGQNEQFF.

The V call is TRBV2, the J call TRBJ1-4; D perhaps matches TRBD1 (6 bases). The germline gives CDR1 SNHLY, CDR2 FYNNEI. V shed 6 bases and J shed 8 bases, with 13 bases lying between them. This CDR3 comprises 13 residues. CDR3 amino acids: CASRAGAWEKLFF. In DNA, the CDR3 is TGTGCCAGCAGGGCGGGGGCTTGGGAAAAACTGTTTTTT.

V is TRBV11-2 and J is TRBJ2-7; D gene unclear. V gave up 0 bases and J gave up 3 bases, with 9 bases separating them. The CDR3 has 14 amino acids. Germline V gene data show CDR1 as SGHAT and CDR2 as FQNNGV. The CDR3 reads CASSLEFGSYEQYF. The CDR3 region has the DNA TGTGCCAGCAGCTTAGAATTCGGCAGCTACGAGCAGTACTTC.